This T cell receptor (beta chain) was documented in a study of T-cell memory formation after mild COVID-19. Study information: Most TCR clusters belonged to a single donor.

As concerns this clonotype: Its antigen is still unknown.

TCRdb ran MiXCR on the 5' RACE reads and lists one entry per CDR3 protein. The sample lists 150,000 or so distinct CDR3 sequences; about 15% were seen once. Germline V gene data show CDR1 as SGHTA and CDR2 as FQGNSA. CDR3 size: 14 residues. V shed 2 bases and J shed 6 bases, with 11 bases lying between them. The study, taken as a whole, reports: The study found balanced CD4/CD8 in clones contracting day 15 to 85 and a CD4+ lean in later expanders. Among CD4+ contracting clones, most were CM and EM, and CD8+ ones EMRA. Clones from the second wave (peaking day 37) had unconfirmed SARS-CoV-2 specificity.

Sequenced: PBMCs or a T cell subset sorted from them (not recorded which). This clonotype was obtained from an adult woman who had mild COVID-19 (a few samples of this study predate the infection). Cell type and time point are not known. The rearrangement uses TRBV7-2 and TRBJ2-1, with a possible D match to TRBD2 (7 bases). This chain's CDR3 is CASSLLGGGNEQFF. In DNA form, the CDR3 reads TGTGCCAGCAGCTTACTAGGGGGGGGCAATGAGCAGTTCTTC.